Shown below are 30 T cell receptor beta chains from a single sample sequenced in a study of T cells in Graves' hyperthyroidism and ophthalmopathy. From RNA transcripts, TCR beta CDR3 regions were amplified. The HTBI primer set was used in a first-round RT-PCR of the TCR CDR3. Each CDR3 protein gets one entry after TCRdb re-called the multiplex PCR reads with MiXCR. The data hold a few hundred thousand distinct CDR3 sequences, with 14% to 15% observed a single time. Sequencing input: blood. These receptors were obtained from a woman aged 30 to 39 with Graves' hyperthyroidism.

Many counts were recorded for this clonotype. This chain joins TRBV2 and TRBJ1-1; D ambiguous. Looked up from germline, CDR1 is SNHLY and CDR2 is FYNNEI. V was cut by 5 bases and J by 1 base, with 17 bases left in between. There are 16 residues in the CDR3. CDR3 region: CASSFRPTAGNTEAFF. The DNA for the CDR3 is TGTGCCAGCAGTTTCCGACCGACCGCAGGGAACACTGAAGCTTTCTTT.

This clonotype was seen a handful of times. V gene TRBV30 combines with J gene TRBJ2-5, with 9 bases that match TRBD1. After removal of 0 bases from V and 4 bases from J, the junction contained 12 bases not matched to a gene. CDR3 length: 17 amino acids. The germline V gene has CDR1 GTSNPN and CDR2 SVGIG (reference sequence). In DNA form, the CDR3 reads TGTGCCTGGAGTGTACTGCTCGCGACAGGGGGAGGAGAGACCCAGTACTTC. Amino acids: CAWSVLLATGGGETQYF.

This clonotype was counted many times. The genes are TRBV27 and TRBJ2-1, with TRBD2 matching over 13 bases. Germline trimming cut 5 bases from V and 8 bases from J; bases unmatched to any gene: 6. CDR3 length: 15 residues. Germline V lookup: CDR1 MNHEY, CDR2 SMNVEV (reference sequence). The CDR3 DNA reads TGTGCCAGCAGTCTACTAGCGGGAGGGGTTGATGAGCAGTTCTTC. The encoded protein is CASSLLAGGVDEQFF.

This clonotype was counted many times. The chain carries TRBV2 and TRBJ2-4; 9 nucleotides agree with TRBD1. This CDR3 region has 13 residues. V was pared by 7 bases and J by 7 bases, with 5 bases of the junction left unmatched. CDR1 SNHLY and CDR2 FYNNEI come from the germline V gene. CDR3 amino acids: CASTGQGRNIQYF. The CDR3 DNA follows: TGTGCCAGCACCGGACAGGGGCGGAACATTCAGTACTTC. The variable domain in full, with the rest retrieved from reference TRBV2 and TRBJ2-4, is EPEVTQTPSHQVTQMGQEVILRCVPISNHLYFYWYRQILGQKVEFLVSFYNNEISEKSEIFDDQFSVERPDGSNFTLKIRSTKLEDSAMYFCASTGQGRNIQYFGAGTRLSVL.

There are a few counts of this clonotype. This chain links TRBV6-4 with TRBJ1-5; unclear D gene. The germline gives CDR1 MRHNA, CDR2 SNTAGT. V was shortened by 3 bases and J by 9 bases, with 12 bases between the two germline ends. The CDR3 has 13 residues. CDR3 bases: TGTGCCAGCAGTGATTTTGAAGGGAGGCCCCAGCATTTT. This encodes CASSDFEGRPQHF.

This clonotype was seen at least ten times. J is TRBJ2-1 and V is TRBV11-3, with a weak D call TRBD1 (6 bases). This CDR3 region has 15 residues. V lost 0 bases and J 4 bases, leaving 10 bases between the germline ends. Per germline, CDR1 SGHNT and CDR2 YENEEA. CDR3 loop: CASSLDAGAYNEQFF. In DNA form, the CDR3 reads TGTGCCAGCAGCTTAGACGCAGGGGCATACAATGAGCAGTTCTTC.

This clonotype was seen more than once but under ten times. CDR3 sequence reads: CASSKTSGAGNEQFF. The CDR3 region has the DNA TGTGCCAGCAGTAAGACTAGCGGGGCGGGCAATGAGCAGTTCTTC. This chain joins TRBV9 and TRBJ2-1, with TRBD2 matching 11 bases. This CDR3 comprises 15 residues. Germline values: CDR1 SGDLS, CDR2 YYNGEE. V was clipped by 5 bases and J by 6 bases; unmatched bases: 7. The variable domain in full, completed from reference TRBV9 and TRBJ2-1, reads DSGVTQTPKHLITATGQRVTLRCSPRSGDLSVYWYQQSLDQGLQFLIQYYNGEERAKGNILERFSAQQFPDLHSELNLSSLELGDSALYFCASSKTSGAGNEQFFGPGTRLTVL.

This clonotype was counted ten times or more. The chain links TRBV24-1 to TRBJ2-1; 11 bases agree with TRBD2. This CDR3 comprises 15 residues. The J segment lost 5 bases and the V segment lost 3 bases, leaving 2 bases of the junction unmatched. Germline V lookup: CDR1 KGHDR, CDR2 SFDVKD. The CDR3 is CATSDLAGGNNEQFF. The CDR3, as DNA: TGTGCCACCAGTGATCTAGCGGGAGGAAACAATGAGCAGTTCTTC.

The chain uses TRBV19 and TRBJ2-2, with D tentatively TRBD2 (7 bases). The V end was cut by 5 bases, the J end by 7 bases, with 14 bases between. Germline-derived CDR1 and CDR2 are LNHDA and SQIVND (reference sequence). The CDR3 spans 14 residues. CDR3 loop: CASSDRGAGGELFF. The CDR3 bases are TGTGCCAGTAGTGATCGGGGGGCCGGCGGGGAGCTGTTTTTT.

The chain carries TRBV11-2 and TRBJ2-6, with D hard to call. Trimming stripped 5 bases from V and 0 bases from J, with 11 bases between. The CDR3 is made up of 16 amino acids. The germline V gene encodes CDR1 SGHAT and CDR2 FQNNGV. CDR3 bases: TGTGCCAGCAGCACCCCCCGTGGCTCTGGGGCCAACGTCCTGACTTTC. This sequence encodes CASSTPRGSGANVLTF.

This clonotype has ten or more counts. Here the CDR3 reads CASSSADPSKAFF. CDR3 in DNA: TGTGCCAGCAGCTCAGCGGACCCTTCCAAAGCTTTCTTT. The chain combines TRBV28 with TRBJ1-1; D is unresolved. CDR1 and CDR2 (germline): MDHEN, SYDVKM. Between the trimmed V and J ends, which lost 6 bases and 9 bases, there was a span of 17 bases. The CDR3 loop spans 13 amino acids.

This clonotype appeared a few times. The rearrangement uses TRBV7-9 and TRBJ2-5; the D call may be TRBD1 or TRBD2 (5 bases each). The V and J ends lost 0 bases and 5 bases respectively, with 13 bases between them. Looked up from germline, CDR1 is SEHNR and CDR2 is FQNEAQ (reference sequence). This CDR3 comprises 15 residues. In nucleotides, the CDR3 is TGTGCCAGCAGCTTAGCGCTAACGGGGACGGAGACCCAGTACTTC. It codes for CASSLALTGTETQYF.

This clonotype was observed many times. The rearrangement uses TRBV5-6 and TRBJ1-1; 12 nucleotides align to TRBD1. CDR3 length: 15 amino acids. The trim removed 4 bases at V and 3 bases at J, leaving 4 bases unmatched. Germline CDR1 and CDR2: SGHDT and YYEEEE. The CDR3 DNA follows: TGTGCCAGCAGCAGGGGACAGGGGGCGCACACTGAAGCTTTCTTT. Translated, it gives CASSRGQGAHTEAFF.

This clonotype was observed a handful of times. This chain uses TRBV5-1 with TRBJ2-5; 10 bases are shared with TRBD2. J was trimmed by 2 bases and V by 4 bases; bases with no gene match: 5. Germline lookup yields CDR1 SGHRS and CDR2 YFSETQ. The CDR3 is 15 amino acids. CDR3 bases: TGCGCCAGCAGCATTTCGACTAGCGGGCAAGAGACCCAGTACTTC. As protein: CASSISTSGQETQYF.

This clonotype was seen many times. The chain recombines TRBV7-9 with TRBJ1-1; no clear D gene. The V end lost 3 bases, the J end lost 7 bases, and 15 bases lay between the germline ends. CDR3 size: 14 residues. The germline V gene encodes CDR1 SEHNR and CDR2 FQNEAQ (reference sequence). The DNA for the CDR3 is TGTGCCAGCAGCTTTTACCCCACAGCGAGTGAAGCTTTCTTT. Encoded protein: CASSFYPTASEAFF.

This clonotype was seen a few times. The chain couples TRBV20-1 to TRBJ1-1; D gene ambiguous. This CDR3 is 14 amino acids long. Germline values: CDR1 DFQATT, CDR2 SNEGSKA (reference sequence). With 3 bases removed from V and 1 base from J, the gap between germline ends came to 12 bases. CDR3 sequence (DNA): TGCAGTGCTAGGGGGAGGTCGTGGAACACTGAAGCTTTCTTT. It encodes CSARGRSWNTEAFF.

The table lists this clonotype with a few counts. For the CDR3, the DNA is TGCGCCAGCAGGGTCGGGGCAGCCTACGAGCAGTACTTC. Encoded protein: CASRVGAAYEQYF. The chain has TRBV5-1 and TRBJ2-7; D might be TRBD1 or TRBD2, each matching 5 bases. The CDR3 is made up of 13 amino acids. Trimming took off 5 bases at V and 2 bases at J, with 11 bases between the two ends. The germline V gene encodes CDR1 SGHRS and CDR2 YFSETQ.

The chain has TRBV3-1 and TRBJ1-2, with D tentatively TRBD1 (5 bases). CDR3 length: 14 residues. Looked up from germline, CDR1 is LGHDT and CDR2 is YNNKEL (reference sequence). V was cut by 0 bases and J by 11 bases, with 16 bases left in between. CDR3 protein: CASSQEGSGGGYTF. CDR3 nucleotides: TGTGCCAGCAGCCAAGAGGGTAGCGGGGGGGGATACACCTTC. Variable domain in full (rest from reference TRBV3-1 and TRBJ1-2): DTAVSQTPKYLVTQMGNDKSIKCEQNLGHDTMYWYKQDSKKFLKIMFSYNNKELIINETVPNRFSPKSPDKAHLNLHINSLELGDSAVYFCASSQEGSGGGYTFGSGTRLTVV.

This clonotype has a single count. This may arise from a read error, as a much more abundant clone is one base away. The chain links TRBV12-3 or TRBV12-4 to TRBJ1-4; no clear D gene. V shed 6 bases and J shed 7 bases, with 27 bases lying between them. The CDR3 runs 18 residues. CDR3 loop: CASSSCLRTDTLGEKLFF. The DNA for the CDR3 is TGTGCCAGCAGCTCATGCCTGCGGACTGACACCCTGGGTGAAAAACTGTTTTTT.

The table lists this clonotype with many counts. The chain couples TRBV12-3 or TRBV12-4 to TRBJ1-6; D remains ambiguous. The V and J ends lost 5 bases and 7 bases respectively, with 15 bases between them. The CDR3 totals 15 residues. The CDR3 protein is CASSPAGQVNSPLHF. The CDR3 bases are TGTGCCAGCAGTCCCGCGGGCCAGGTCAATTCACCCCTCCACTTT.

V is TRBV16 and J is TRBJ1-3; D call uncertain. Trimming stripped 0 bases from V and 9 bases from J, with 18 bases between. The CDR3 is 16 residues long. The germline V gene has CDR1 KGHSY and CDR2 FQNENV. The CDR3 DNA reads TGTGCCAGCAGCCAATCTCTCCCACGGCAGCCGGTCACCATATATTTT. This codes for CASSQSLPRQPVTIYF.

The chain combines TRBV12-3 or TRBV12-4 with TRBJ2-2; no reliable D call. The CDR3 has 15 amino acids. V was trimmed by 0 bases and J by 7 bases, leaving 12 bases between them. The CDR3: CASSLASSASGELFF. CDR3 DNA: TGTGCCAGCAGTTTAGCGTCCTCGGCAAGCGGGGAGCTGTTTTTT.

This clonotype turned up a few times. The chain recombines TRBV6-1 with TRBJ1-6; D remains unclear. V lost 6 bases and J lost 7, with 7 bases in between. The CDR3 covers 12 residues. CDR1 and CDR2 from the germline V gene are MNHNS and SASEGT. CDR3 in DNA: TGTGCCAGCAGGCGTGGAAATTCACCCCTCCACTTT. Its translation: CASRRGNSPLHF.

This clonotype was recorded many times. This rearrangement joins TRBV28 to TRBJ2-1; 10 bases align to TRBD1. CDR1 is MDHEN, CDR2 SYDVKM, per germline. V lost 5 bases and J lost 15; bases outside the gene matches: 10. The CDR3 is 13 amino acids. The CDR3 is CASSQVYDRGLFF. CDR3 nucleotides: TGTGCCAGCAGTCAAGTTTACGACAGGGGGCTGTTCTTC.

DNA of the CDR3: TGTGCCAGTAGGGTAACTGGAGGGCCCTACAATGAGCAGTTCTTC. Translating gives CASRVTGGPYNEQFF. This chain links TRBV19 with TRBJ2-1, with D maybe TRBD2 (6 bases). The CDR3 is made up of 15 amino acids. Germline loops: CDR1 LNHDA, CDR2 SQIVND (reference sequence). V was clipped by 6 bases and J by 2 bases, with 14 bases between them.

V is TRBV25-1 and J is TRBJ1-1; unclear D gene. Looked up from germline, CDR1 is MGHDK and CDR2 is SYGVNS. Trimming cost V 0 bases and J 1 base, with 9 bases left between them. The CDR3 consists of 15 residues. CDR3 bases: TGTGCCAGCAGTGAATACGCAGAGAGGAACACTGAAGCTTTCTTT. Translation: CASSEYAERNTEAFF. Combining the CDR3 with reference TRBV25-1 and TRBJ1-1 gives the whole variable domain EADIYQTPRYLVIGTGKKITLECSQTMGHDKMYWYQQDPGMELHLIHYSYGVNSTEKGDLSSESTVSRIRTEHFPLTLESARPSHTSQYLCASSEYAERNTEAFFGQGTRLTVV.

This clonotype was counted many times. V gene TRBV11-2 combines with J gene TRBJ1-5, with a tentative D call TRBD1 (6 bases). Per the germline V gene, CDR1 is SGHAT and CDR2 is FQNNGV. V lost 6 bases to trimming and J lost 4 bases, with 16 bases between them. This CDR3 is built from 15 residues. The CDR3 DNA is TGTGCCAGCAGTTTACGGGACACACCGAATCAGCCCCAGCATTTT. Translation: CASSLRDTPNQPQHF.

This clonotype was found a few times. The V gene is TRBV15, the J gene TRBJ2-7; no firm D call. This CDR3 spans 14 amino acids. Germline values: CDR1 LNHNV, CDR2 YYDKDF (reference sequence). The V and J ends lost 0 bases and 2 bases respectively, with 8 bases between them. CDR3 in DNA: TGTGCCACCAGCAGAGATCGAACCGCCTACGAGCAGTACTTC. Its translation: CATSRDRTAYEQYF.

Regarding this clonotype: This may stem from a read error, because a much larger clone lies one nucleotide away. The chain uses TRBV18 and TRBJ2-1; 9 positions agree with TRBD1. Per the germline V gene, CDR1 is KGHSH and CDR2 is LQKENI. CDR3 size: 16 residues. Trimming at V came to 2 bases and at J to 6 bases, leaving 8 bases not matched to a gene. This chain's CDR3 is CASSPKGQGAFNEQFF. The CDR3 bases are TGTGCCAGCTCACCAAAGGGACAGGGAGCTTTCAATGAGCAGTTCTTC.

This clonotype has only one observation. This chain uses TRBV20-1 with TRBJ2-7, with 13 bases that match TRBD2. CDR1 DFQATT and CDR2 SNEGSKA come from the germline V gene (reference sequence). With V trimmed by 5 bases and J by 7 bases, 11 bases remained unmatched. CDR3 size: 15 residues. CDR3 nucleotides: TGCAGTGCTTACGGCGGACTAGCGGGAGCGGGAGAGCAGTACTTC. Protein: CSAYGGLAGAGEQYF.